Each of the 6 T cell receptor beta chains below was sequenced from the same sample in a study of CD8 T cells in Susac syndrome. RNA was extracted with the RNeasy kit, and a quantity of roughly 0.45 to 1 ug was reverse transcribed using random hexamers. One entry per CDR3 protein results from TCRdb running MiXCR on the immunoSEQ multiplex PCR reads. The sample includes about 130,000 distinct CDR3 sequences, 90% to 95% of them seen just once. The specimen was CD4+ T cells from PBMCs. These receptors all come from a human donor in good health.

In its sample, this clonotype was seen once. The CDR3 nucleotides are TGTGCCAGCAGAAGGATCGGGACAGGGCTGTATGGCTACACCTTC. This gives the protein CASRRIGTGLYGYTF. The chain couples TRBV28 to TRBJ1-2; the match to TRBD1 covers 9 bases. Per germline, CDR1 MDHEN and CDR2 SYDVKM. The CDR3 extends over 15 amino acids. Losses at the gene ends were 6 bases for V and 5 bases for J; bases not matched to a gene: 10.

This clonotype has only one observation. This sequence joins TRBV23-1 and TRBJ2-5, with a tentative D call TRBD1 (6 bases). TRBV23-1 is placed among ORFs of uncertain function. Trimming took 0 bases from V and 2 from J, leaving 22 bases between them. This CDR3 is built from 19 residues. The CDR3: CASSQSYQQDSWGQETQYF. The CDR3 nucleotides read TGCGCCAGCAGTCAATCGTACCAACAGGACAGCTGGGGTCAAGAGACCCAGTACTTC.

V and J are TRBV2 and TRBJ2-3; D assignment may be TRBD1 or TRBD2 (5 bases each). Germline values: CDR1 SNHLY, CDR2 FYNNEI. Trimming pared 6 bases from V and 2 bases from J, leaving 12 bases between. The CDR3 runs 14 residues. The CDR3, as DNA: TGTGCCAGCAGAGCCGGGACCAACACAGATACGCAGTATTTT. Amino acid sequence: CASRAGTNTDTQYF.

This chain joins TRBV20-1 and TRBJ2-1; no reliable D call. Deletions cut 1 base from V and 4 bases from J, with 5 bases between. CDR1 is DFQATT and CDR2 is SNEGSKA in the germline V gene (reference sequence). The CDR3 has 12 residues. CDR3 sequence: CSARGVYNEQFF. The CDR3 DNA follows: TGCAGTGCTAGAGGGGTGTACAATGAGCAGTTCTTC.

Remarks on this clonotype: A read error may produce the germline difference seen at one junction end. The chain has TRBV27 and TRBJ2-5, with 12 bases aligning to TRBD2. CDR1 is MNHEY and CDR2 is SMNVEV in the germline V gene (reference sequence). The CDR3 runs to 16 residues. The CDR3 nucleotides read TGTGCTAGCAGCTTGGGCCTAGCGGGAGGGCAAGAGACCCAGTACTTC. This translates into CASSLGLAGGQETQYF.

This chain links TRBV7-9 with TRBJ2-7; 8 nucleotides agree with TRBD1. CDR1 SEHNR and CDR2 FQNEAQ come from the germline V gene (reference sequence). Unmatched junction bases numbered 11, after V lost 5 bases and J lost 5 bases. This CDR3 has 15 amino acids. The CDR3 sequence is CASSLRGQVADEQYF. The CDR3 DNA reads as TGTGCCAGCAGCCTCAGGGGGCAGGTTGCCGACGAGCAGTACTTC.